These 10 T cell receptor beta chains share one sample of origin, sequenced in a study of molecular identifiers for immune sequencing clone quantification. TCRdb reprocessed the PCR reads with MiXCR, giving one entry per CDR3 protein. The data show about 640,000 distinct CDR3 sequences, with nearly 20% seen just once and 0.85% to 0.9% held by the top ten. Material for sequencing was naive CD8+ T cells from blood, with Jurkat cell RNA spiked in. Subset noted: FACS-sorted CD8+CD4-CCR7+CD45RA+ naive T cells. These receptors were taken from a human donor in good health. Some libraries in this study had Jurkat cell RNA spiked in.

This clonotype was seen many times. DNA for the CDR3: TGTGCCAGCAGTTTAGTTTTATTGGGCTATGGCTACACCTTC. Protein: CASSLVLLGYGYTF. The rearrangement uses TRBV12-3 or TRBV12-4 and TRBJ1-2; D gene uncertain. The ends were cut back, 1 base at V and 4 bases at J, with 10 bases in the middle. This CDR3 contains 14 residues.

Of note for this clonotype: Germline and junction disagree at one end, which may indicate a read error. The J gene is TRBJ1-1, the V gene TRBV6-2 or TRBV6-3; D gene unclear. Germline lookup yields CDR1 MNHEY and CDR2 SVGEGT. CDR3 length equals 16 residues. The CDR3 DNA sequence: TGTACCAGCAGTTACTCGACAACCTGGCCGAACACTGAAGCTTTCTTT. Its translation is CTSSYSTTWPNTEAFF.

This clonotype turned up a few times. A junction end diverges from the germline sequence, so it may reflect a read error. This chain joins TRBV11-1 and TRBJ2-7; maybe TRBD2 (5 bases). Germline V CDR1 and CDR2: SGHAT, FQDESV (reference sequence). This CDR3 region has 13 residues. In DNA form, the CDR3 reads TGTGCCAGCAGCTTGGAAGCGGCCTACAAGCAGTACTTC. Protein: CASSLEAAYKQYF.

Comment on this clonotype: A much bigger clone sits one base away, suggesting this may be a read error. V usage is TRBV27 and J usage is TRBJ1-6; the D is unclear. The germline gives CDR1 MNHEY, CDR2 SMNVEV (reference sequence). The CDR3 covers 12 residues. The CDR3 nucleotides are TGTGCCTGCAGTCCATTCAATTCACCCCTCCACTTT. Translated, it gives CACSPFNSPLHF.

The chain combines TRBV12-2 with TRBJ1-2; no check of the table's D call, TRBD1, against the DNA was made. TRBV12-2 is a known pseudogene. The CDR3 covers 16 residues. CDR3 amino acids: CASRLRPGHENYGYTF. In DNA, the CDR3 is TGTGCAAGTCGCTTGAGACCGGGACACGAGAACTATGGCTACACCTTC.

This clonotype was recorded at least ten times. The chain links TRBV28 to TRBJ2-2; D perhaps matches TRBD1 (5 bases). The germline gives CDR1 MDHEN, CDR2 SYDVKM. Trimming shortened V by 3 bases and J by 1 base, and 6 bases separated the two germline ends. The CDR3 length is 14 residues. CDR3: CASSLTVNTGELFF. As DNA, the CDR3 is TGTGCCAGCAGTTTGACAGTGAACACCGGGGAGCTGTTTTTT.

This chain connects TRBV7-6 to TRBJ2-7; D perhaps matches TRBD2 (7 bases). CDR3 length: 14 residues. The germline V and J ends were trimmed by 5 bases and 6 bases, with 17 bases remaining between them. The germline V gene has CDR1 SGHVS and CDR2 FNYEAQ. CDR3: CASSPGGREGEQYF. As DNA, the CDR3 is TGTGCCAGCAGCCCGGGGGGCAGGGAAGGCGAGCAGTACTTC.

Many counts were recorded for this clonotype. The V call is TRBV4-2, the J call TRBJ2-7; 7 bases are a match to TRBD1. Germline assignment: CDR1 LGHNA and CDR2 YNFKEQ. Trimming took 4 bases from V and 0 from J; bases not matched to a gene: 9. CDR3 length equals 16 residues. CDR3 coding DNA: TGTGCCAGCAGCCTGGGGACAGCCATACTCTCCTACGAGCAGTACTTC. Protein sequence: CASSLGTAILSYEQYF.

This chain connects TRBV14 to TRBJ2-5; 7 bases are a match to TRBD1. The V gene's germline CDR1 is SGHDN and CDR2 FVKESK. This CDR3 contains 17 residues. V trimming: 4 bases; J trimming: 5 bases; junction bases outside the gene matches: 16. This CDR3 is CASSPMFRKGAAETQYF. For the CDR3, the DNA is TGTGCCAGCAGCCCAATGTTTCGGAAGGGGGCGGCGGAGACCCAGTACTTC.

This clonotype was detected ten times or more. The rearrangement joins TRBV20-1 to TRBJ2-3, with D possibly matching TRBD2 (6 bases). V was trimmed by 6 bases and J by 2 bases, leaving 21 bases between them. The CDR3 has 16 amino acids. The germline CDR1 and CDR2 sequences are DFQATT and SNEGSKA (reference sequence). The CDR3 DNA is TGCAGTGCCGTAGGCGGGGAAAACCTGAACACAGATACGCAGTATTTT. Translated: CSAVGGENLNTDTQYF.